What follows is one TCR beta chain and its context. This sequence may be a read error, since a much larger clone differs from it by one base. A J-beta primer mix and a sample-barcoded 5' primer were used in a second PCR of about 7 to 12 cycles. TCRdb used MiXCR to reprocess the 5' RACE reads, holding one entry per CDR3 protein. The repertoire holds about 590,000 distinct CDR3 sequences, with less than 35% as singletons. The data stem from a study of blood T cells in healthy people across ages. This CDR3 contains 15 residues. CDR1 and CDR2 (germline): DFQATT, SNEGSKA (reference sequence). The sequence came from a woman older than 75 in good health. The source material was blood. The genes are TRBV20-1 and TRBJ1-2, with D possibly matching TRBD1 (6 bases). Here the CDR3 DNA reads TGCAGTGTTAGAGCCGAGGACAGCTCCCGGGGTGGCTACACCTTC. Its protein is CSVRAEDSSRGGYTF.